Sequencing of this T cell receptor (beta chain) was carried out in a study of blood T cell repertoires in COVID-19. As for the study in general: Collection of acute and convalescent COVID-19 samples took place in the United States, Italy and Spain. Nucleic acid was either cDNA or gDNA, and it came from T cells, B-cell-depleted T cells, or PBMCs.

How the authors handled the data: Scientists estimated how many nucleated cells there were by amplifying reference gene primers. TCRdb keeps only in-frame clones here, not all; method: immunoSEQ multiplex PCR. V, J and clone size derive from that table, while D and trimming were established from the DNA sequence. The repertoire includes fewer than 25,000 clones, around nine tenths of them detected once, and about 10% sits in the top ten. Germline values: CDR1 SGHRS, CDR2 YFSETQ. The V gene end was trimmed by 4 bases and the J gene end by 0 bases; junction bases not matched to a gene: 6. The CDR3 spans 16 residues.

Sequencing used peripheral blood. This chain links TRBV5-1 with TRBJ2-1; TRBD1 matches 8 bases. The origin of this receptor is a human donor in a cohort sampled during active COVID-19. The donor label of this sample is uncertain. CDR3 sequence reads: CASSPFGQGSYNEQFF. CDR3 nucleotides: TGCGCCAGCAGCCCCTTTGGACAGGGCTCCTACAATGAGCAGTTCTTC.